This T cell receptor beta chain was obtained from a study of shared clonotypes between healthy human individuals. The sample holds one count of this clone. This table comes from immunoSEQ multiplex PCR, and its TCRdb copy is limited to in-frame clones, with some not included. The table records 1.4 million or so clones, roughly 98.5% of them present only once. This receptor was obtained from a man between 25 and 39 years old in good health. The sample consisted of naive CD4+ T cells sorted from blood. Subset meaning: CD45RA+ positively selected.

The CDR3 here is CASSFYPSGALLEQYF. The CDR3 nucleotides are TGTGCCAGCAGCTTTTATCCCTCGGGGGCCCTCCTGGAGCAGTACTTC. The chain combines TRBV7-9 with TRBJ2-7, with D tentatively TRBD1 or TRBD2 (6 bases each). V lost 3 bases and J 7 bases, leaving 22 bases between the germline ends. The germline CDR1 and CDR2 sequences are SEHNR and FQNEAQ (reference sequence). The CDR3 spans 16 residues.